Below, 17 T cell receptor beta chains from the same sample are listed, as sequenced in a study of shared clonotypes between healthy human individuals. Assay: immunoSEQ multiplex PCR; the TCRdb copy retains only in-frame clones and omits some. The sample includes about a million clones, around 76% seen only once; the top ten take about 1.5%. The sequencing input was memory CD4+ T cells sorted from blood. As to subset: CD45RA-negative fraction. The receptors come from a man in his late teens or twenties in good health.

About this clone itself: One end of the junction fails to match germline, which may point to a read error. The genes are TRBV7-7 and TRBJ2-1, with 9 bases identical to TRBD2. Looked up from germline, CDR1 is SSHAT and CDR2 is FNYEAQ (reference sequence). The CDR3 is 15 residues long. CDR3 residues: CASSLGGGAPNEQFF. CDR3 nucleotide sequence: TGTGCTAGCAGCTTAGGCGGGGGGGCCCCGAATGAGCAGTTCTTC.

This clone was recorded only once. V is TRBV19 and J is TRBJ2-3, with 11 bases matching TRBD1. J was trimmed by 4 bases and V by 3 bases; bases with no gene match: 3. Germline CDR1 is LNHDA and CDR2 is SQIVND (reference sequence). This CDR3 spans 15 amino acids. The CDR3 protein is CASSIQGQGADTQYF. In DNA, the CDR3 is TGTGCCAGTAGTATTCAGGGACAGGGGGCAGATACGCAGTATTTT.

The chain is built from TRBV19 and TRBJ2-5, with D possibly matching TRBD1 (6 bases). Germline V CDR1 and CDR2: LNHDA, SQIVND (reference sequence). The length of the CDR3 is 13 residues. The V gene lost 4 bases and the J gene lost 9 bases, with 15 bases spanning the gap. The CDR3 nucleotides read TGTGCCAGTAGTAGAGGGGGACCGGGCGCCCAGTACTTC. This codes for CASSRGGPGAQYF.

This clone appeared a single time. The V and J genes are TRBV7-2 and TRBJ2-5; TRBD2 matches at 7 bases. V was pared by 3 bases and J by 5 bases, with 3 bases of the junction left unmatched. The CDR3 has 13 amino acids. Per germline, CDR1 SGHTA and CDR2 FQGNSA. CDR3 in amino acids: CASSFGEGETQYF. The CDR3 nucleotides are TGTGCCAGCAGCTTTGGGGAGGGGGAGACCCAGTACTTC.

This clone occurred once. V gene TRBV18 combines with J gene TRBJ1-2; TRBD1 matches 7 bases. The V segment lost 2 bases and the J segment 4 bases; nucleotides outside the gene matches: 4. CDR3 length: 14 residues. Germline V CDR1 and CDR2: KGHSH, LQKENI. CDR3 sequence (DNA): TGTGCCAGCTCACCAACCGGGACAGCCTATGGCTACACCTTC. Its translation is CASSPTGTAYGYTF.

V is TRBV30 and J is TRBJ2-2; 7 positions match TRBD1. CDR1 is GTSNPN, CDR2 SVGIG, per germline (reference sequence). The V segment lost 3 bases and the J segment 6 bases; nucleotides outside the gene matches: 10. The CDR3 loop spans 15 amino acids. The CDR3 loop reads CAWRPRGRLSGELFF. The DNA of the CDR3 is TGTGCCTGGAGGCCGAGGGGGCGTCTGTCCGGGGAGCTGTTTTTT.

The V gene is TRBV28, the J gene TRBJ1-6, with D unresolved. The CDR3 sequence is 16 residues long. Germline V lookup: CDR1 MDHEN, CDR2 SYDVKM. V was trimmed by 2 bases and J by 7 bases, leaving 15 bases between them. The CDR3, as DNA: TGTGCCAGCAGTTTAATTTACGGGGTTGGGAATTCACCCCTCCACTTT. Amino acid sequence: CASSLIYGVGNSPLHF.

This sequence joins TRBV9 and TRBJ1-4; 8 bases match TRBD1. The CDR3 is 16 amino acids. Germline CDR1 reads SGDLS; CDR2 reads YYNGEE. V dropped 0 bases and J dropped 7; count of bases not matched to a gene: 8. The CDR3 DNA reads TGTGCCAGCAGCGTAGGGACAGGGAATGGGGTTGAAAAACTGTTTTTT. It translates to CASSVGTGNGVEKLFF.

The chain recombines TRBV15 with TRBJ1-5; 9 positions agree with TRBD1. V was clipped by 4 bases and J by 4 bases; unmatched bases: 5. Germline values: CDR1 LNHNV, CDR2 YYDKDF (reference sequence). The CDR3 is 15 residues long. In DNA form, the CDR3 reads TGTGCCACCAGCACCGGACAGGGGCGAAATCAGCCCCAGCATTTT. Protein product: CATSTGQGRNQPQHF.

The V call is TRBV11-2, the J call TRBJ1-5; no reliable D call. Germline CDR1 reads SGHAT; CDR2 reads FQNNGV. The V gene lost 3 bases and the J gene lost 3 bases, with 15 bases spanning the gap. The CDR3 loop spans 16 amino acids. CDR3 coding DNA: TGTGCCAGCAGCTTTAGATCAGGTAAGATCAATCAGCCCCAGCATTTT. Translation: CASSFRSGKINQPQHF.

The CDR3 DNA follows: TGTGCCAGCAGCAGCCACGCAGGAGCCAAAAACATTCAGTACTTC. It translates to CASSSHAGAKNIQYF. The gene calls are TRBV14 and TRBJ2-4; no clear D. This CDR3 contains 15 residues. Trimming took off 5 bases at V and 0 bases at J, with 11 bases between the two ends. Looked up from germline, CDR1 is SGHDN and CDR2 is FVKESK.

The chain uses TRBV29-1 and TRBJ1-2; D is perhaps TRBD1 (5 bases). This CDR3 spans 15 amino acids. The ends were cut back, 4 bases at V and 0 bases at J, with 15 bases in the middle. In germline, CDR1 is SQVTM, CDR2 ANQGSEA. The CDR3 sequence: CSVGAGQTSNYGYTF. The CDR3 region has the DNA TGCAGCGTTGGTGCAGGGCAAACTTCTAACTATGGCTACACCTTC.

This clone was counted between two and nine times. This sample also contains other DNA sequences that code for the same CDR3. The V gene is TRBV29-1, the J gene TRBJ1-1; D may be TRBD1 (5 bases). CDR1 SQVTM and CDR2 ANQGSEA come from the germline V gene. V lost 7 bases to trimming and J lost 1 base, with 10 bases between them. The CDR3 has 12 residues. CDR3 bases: TGCAGCGCGGGGACGGGGAACACTGAAGCTTTCTTT. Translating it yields CSAGTGNTEAFF.

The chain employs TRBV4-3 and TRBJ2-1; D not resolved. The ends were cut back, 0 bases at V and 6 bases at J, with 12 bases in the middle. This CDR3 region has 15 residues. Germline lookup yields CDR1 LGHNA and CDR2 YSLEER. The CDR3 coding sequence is TGCGCCAGCAGCCAAGAGTTCGAGTCATTCAATGAGCAGTTCTTC. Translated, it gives CASSQEFESFNEQFF.

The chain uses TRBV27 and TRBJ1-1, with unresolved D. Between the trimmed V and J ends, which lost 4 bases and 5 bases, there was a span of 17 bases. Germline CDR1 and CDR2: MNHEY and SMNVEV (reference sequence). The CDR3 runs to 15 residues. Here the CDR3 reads CASSYFQTPKTEAFF. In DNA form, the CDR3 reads TGTGCCAGCAGTTATTTCCAGACCCCGAAAACTGAAGCTTTCTTT.

CDR3: CASSPSGVGGGLYGYTF. The CDR3 coding sequence is TGTGCCAGCAGCCCTAGTGGGGTGGGAGGGGGCCTCTATGGCTACACCTTC. V is TRBV9 and J is TRBJ1-2; 7 bases fit TRBD1. Germline values: CDR1 SGDLS, CDR2 YYNGEE. CDR3 length: 17 residues. After removal of 4 bases from V and 4 bases from J, the junction contained 16 bases not matched to a gene.

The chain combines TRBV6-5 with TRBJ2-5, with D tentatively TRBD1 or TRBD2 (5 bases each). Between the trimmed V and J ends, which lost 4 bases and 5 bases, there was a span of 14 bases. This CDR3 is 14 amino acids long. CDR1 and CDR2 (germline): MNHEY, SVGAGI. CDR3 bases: TGTGCCAGCAGTTTCACCGGGGACGGGGAGACCCAGTACTTC. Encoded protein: CASSFTGDGETQYF.